The 4 T cell receptor beta chains below were found in one sample sequenced in a study of T cell responses to AZD1222 COVID-19 vaccine. Assay used: immunoSEQ multiplex PCR; TCRdb lists only in-frame clones, some missing. The sample records about 140,000 clones, about 90% being singletons. The material was peripheral blood, obtained 28 days after the second dose of the MenACWY control vaccine. These receptors were taken from an adult who received the MenACWY meningococcal vaccine as a control.

The table lists this clone with a few counts. The gene calls are TRBV19 and TRBJ2-1; 10 nucleotides agree with TRBD1. Germline lookup yields CDR1 LNHDA and CDR2 SQIVND (reference sequence). The CDR3 sequence is 15 residues long. J gave up 2 bases and V 6 bases, and 4 bases lay outside the gene matches. CDR3 residues: CASSIGTGAYNEQFF. CDR3 nucleotide sequence: TGTGCCAGTAGCATCGGGACAGGGGCCTACAATGAGCAGTTCTTC.

The rearrangement links TRBV19 to TRBJ2-7, with 15 bases that match TRBD2. Germline lookup yields CDR1 LNHDA and CDR2 SQIVND (reference sequence). V lost 6 bases, J lost 2 bases, and 5 bases stayed unmatched. The CDR3 length is 16 residues. CDR3 sequence (DNA): TGTGCCAGTAGCCGGGGACTAGCGGGAGGTGCCTACGAGCAGTACTTC. It specifies CASSRGLAGGAYEQYF.

J is TRBJ2-6 and V is TRBV7-8, with a possible D match to TRBD1 (5 bases). The ends were cut back, 5 bases at V and 5 bases at J, with 19 bases in the middle. The CDR3 totals 17 residues. The V gene's germline CDR1 is SGHVS and CDR2 FQNEAQ. The DNA of the CDR3 is TGTGCCAGCAGCGCCCGACCGGGCCAGGGCCGGGCCAACGTCCTGACTTTC. Residues: CASSARPGQGRANVLTF.

This clone was seen only a few times. This chain uses TRBV7-2 with TRBJ2-1; D is unresolved. Germline V gives CDR1 SGHTA, CDR2 FQGNSA. The CDR3 covers 17 residues. V was shortened by 2 bases and J by 0 bases, with 14 bases between the two germline ends. As DNA, the CDR3 is TGTGCCAGCAGCTTATTTCCCGACGGAAGCTCCTACAATGAGCAGTTCTTC. Its translation: CASSLFPDGSSYNEQFF.